Listed below are T cell receptor beta chains from one sample, sequenced in a study of T cells in Graves' hyperthyroidism and ophthalmopathy. TCRdb processed the multiplex PCR reads anew with MiXCR; each CDR3 protein has one entry. The data hold roughly 570,000 distinct CDR3 sequences, with about 43% observed a single time. What was sequenced was peripheral blood or thyroid tissue (not recorded which). These receptor sequences come from an adult woman with Graves' disease, either hyperthyroidism or ophthalmopathy (not recorded which). The CDR3 runs from the conserved cysteine through the conserved F or W. D genes are given only for firm matches. Clone size is given for some rows only: seen once, a few or many times, or a class if the clone is expanded.

J	size	V	D	CDR3	DNA
TRBJ1-5	many	TRBV7-2	TRBD1	CASTLQGALSNQPQHF	TGTGCCAGCACCTTACAGGGGGCCCTTAGCAATCAGCCCCAGCATTTT
TRBJ1-4	NA	TRBV7-6	TRBD1	CASSLTDRGREKLFF	TGTGCCAGCAGCTTAACGGACAGGGGTAGAGAAAAACTGTTTTTT
TRBJ1-1	many	TRBV2	NA	CASKWVNTEAFF	TGTGCCAGCAAGTGGGTGAACACTGAAGCTTTCTTT
TRBJ2-5	many	TRBV5-1	TRBD1	CASSTSGTGLGETQYF	TGCGCCAGCAGCACCTCCGGGACAGGGTTAGGAGAGACCCAGTACTTC
TRBJ2-7	NA	TRBV19	TRBD1	CASTEGGGYEQYF	TGTGCCAGTACGGAAGGGGGCGGGTACGAGCAGTACTTC
TRBJ1-2	many	TRBV29-1	TRBD1	CSVPRTGKGGYTF	TGCAGCGTGCCCCGGACAGGGAAGGGTGGCTACACCTTC
TRBJ2-7	many	TRBV20-1	NA	CSARSGRSIDEQYF	TGCAGTGCTAGATCGGGCAGGAGTATCGACGAGCAGTACTTC
TRBJ2-7	many	TRBV10-3	NA	CAISEGFPLSSYEQYF	TGTGCCATCAGTGAGGGGTTCCCTCTGAGCTCCTACGAGCAGTACTTC
TRBJ1-1	NA	TRBV7-9	NA	CASSLGRIGEAFF	TGTGCCAGCAGCTTGGGGCGGATCGGTGAAGCTTTCTTT
TRBJ1-3	NA	TRBV13	TRBD1	CASSSQGEGDTIYF	TGTGCCAGCAGCTCTCAGGGGGAAGGGGACACCATATATTTT
TRBJ2-7	NA	TRBV4-2	TRBD1	CASSQDYRGVSYEQYF	TGTGCCAGCAGCCAAGACTACAGGGGAGTCAGCTACGAGCAGTACTTC
TRBJ1-1	NA	TRBV25-1	NA	CASSLGGHRNTEAFF	TGTGCCAGCAGTTTAGGGGGACATAGGAACACTGAAGCTTTCTTT
TRBJ2-7	many	TRBV4-1	NA	CASSQGRGEQYF	TGCGCCAGCAGCCAAGGCCGCGGGGAGCAGTACTTC
TRBJ2-5	many	TRBV2	TRBD2	CASRPSGIGETQYF	TGTGCCAGCAGACCTAGCGGGATTGGGGAGACCCAGTACTTC
TRBJ2-7	few	TRBV12-3/TRBV12-4	TRBD1	CASRFETGGDEQYF	TGTGCCAGCAGATTTGAGACAGGGGGCGACGAGCAGTACTTC
TRBJ1-5	NA	TRBV12-3/TRBV12-4	NA	CASSLTGSPAQHF	TGTGCCAGCAGTTTGACTGGTTCCCCGGCCCAGCATTTT
TRBJ2-5	once	TRBV11-1	NA	CASSSDLDGETQYF	TGTGCCAGCAGCTCGGATCTAGATGGGGAGACCCAGTACTTC
TRBJ1-5	few	TRBV4-1	TRBD1	CASSQGGQGELIRAQHF	TGCGCCAGCAGCCAAGGGGGACAGGGGGAGTTAATCAGGGCCCAGCATTTT
TRBJ2-5	many	TRBV6-1	TRBD2	CASKTSGQETQYF	TGTGCCAGCAAGACTAGCGGACAAGAGACCCAGTACTTC
TRBJ2-2	many	TRBV29-1	NA	CSVEGGENSNTGELFF	TGCAGCGTTGAAGGAGGTGAGAATTCGAACACCGGGGAGCTGTTTTTT